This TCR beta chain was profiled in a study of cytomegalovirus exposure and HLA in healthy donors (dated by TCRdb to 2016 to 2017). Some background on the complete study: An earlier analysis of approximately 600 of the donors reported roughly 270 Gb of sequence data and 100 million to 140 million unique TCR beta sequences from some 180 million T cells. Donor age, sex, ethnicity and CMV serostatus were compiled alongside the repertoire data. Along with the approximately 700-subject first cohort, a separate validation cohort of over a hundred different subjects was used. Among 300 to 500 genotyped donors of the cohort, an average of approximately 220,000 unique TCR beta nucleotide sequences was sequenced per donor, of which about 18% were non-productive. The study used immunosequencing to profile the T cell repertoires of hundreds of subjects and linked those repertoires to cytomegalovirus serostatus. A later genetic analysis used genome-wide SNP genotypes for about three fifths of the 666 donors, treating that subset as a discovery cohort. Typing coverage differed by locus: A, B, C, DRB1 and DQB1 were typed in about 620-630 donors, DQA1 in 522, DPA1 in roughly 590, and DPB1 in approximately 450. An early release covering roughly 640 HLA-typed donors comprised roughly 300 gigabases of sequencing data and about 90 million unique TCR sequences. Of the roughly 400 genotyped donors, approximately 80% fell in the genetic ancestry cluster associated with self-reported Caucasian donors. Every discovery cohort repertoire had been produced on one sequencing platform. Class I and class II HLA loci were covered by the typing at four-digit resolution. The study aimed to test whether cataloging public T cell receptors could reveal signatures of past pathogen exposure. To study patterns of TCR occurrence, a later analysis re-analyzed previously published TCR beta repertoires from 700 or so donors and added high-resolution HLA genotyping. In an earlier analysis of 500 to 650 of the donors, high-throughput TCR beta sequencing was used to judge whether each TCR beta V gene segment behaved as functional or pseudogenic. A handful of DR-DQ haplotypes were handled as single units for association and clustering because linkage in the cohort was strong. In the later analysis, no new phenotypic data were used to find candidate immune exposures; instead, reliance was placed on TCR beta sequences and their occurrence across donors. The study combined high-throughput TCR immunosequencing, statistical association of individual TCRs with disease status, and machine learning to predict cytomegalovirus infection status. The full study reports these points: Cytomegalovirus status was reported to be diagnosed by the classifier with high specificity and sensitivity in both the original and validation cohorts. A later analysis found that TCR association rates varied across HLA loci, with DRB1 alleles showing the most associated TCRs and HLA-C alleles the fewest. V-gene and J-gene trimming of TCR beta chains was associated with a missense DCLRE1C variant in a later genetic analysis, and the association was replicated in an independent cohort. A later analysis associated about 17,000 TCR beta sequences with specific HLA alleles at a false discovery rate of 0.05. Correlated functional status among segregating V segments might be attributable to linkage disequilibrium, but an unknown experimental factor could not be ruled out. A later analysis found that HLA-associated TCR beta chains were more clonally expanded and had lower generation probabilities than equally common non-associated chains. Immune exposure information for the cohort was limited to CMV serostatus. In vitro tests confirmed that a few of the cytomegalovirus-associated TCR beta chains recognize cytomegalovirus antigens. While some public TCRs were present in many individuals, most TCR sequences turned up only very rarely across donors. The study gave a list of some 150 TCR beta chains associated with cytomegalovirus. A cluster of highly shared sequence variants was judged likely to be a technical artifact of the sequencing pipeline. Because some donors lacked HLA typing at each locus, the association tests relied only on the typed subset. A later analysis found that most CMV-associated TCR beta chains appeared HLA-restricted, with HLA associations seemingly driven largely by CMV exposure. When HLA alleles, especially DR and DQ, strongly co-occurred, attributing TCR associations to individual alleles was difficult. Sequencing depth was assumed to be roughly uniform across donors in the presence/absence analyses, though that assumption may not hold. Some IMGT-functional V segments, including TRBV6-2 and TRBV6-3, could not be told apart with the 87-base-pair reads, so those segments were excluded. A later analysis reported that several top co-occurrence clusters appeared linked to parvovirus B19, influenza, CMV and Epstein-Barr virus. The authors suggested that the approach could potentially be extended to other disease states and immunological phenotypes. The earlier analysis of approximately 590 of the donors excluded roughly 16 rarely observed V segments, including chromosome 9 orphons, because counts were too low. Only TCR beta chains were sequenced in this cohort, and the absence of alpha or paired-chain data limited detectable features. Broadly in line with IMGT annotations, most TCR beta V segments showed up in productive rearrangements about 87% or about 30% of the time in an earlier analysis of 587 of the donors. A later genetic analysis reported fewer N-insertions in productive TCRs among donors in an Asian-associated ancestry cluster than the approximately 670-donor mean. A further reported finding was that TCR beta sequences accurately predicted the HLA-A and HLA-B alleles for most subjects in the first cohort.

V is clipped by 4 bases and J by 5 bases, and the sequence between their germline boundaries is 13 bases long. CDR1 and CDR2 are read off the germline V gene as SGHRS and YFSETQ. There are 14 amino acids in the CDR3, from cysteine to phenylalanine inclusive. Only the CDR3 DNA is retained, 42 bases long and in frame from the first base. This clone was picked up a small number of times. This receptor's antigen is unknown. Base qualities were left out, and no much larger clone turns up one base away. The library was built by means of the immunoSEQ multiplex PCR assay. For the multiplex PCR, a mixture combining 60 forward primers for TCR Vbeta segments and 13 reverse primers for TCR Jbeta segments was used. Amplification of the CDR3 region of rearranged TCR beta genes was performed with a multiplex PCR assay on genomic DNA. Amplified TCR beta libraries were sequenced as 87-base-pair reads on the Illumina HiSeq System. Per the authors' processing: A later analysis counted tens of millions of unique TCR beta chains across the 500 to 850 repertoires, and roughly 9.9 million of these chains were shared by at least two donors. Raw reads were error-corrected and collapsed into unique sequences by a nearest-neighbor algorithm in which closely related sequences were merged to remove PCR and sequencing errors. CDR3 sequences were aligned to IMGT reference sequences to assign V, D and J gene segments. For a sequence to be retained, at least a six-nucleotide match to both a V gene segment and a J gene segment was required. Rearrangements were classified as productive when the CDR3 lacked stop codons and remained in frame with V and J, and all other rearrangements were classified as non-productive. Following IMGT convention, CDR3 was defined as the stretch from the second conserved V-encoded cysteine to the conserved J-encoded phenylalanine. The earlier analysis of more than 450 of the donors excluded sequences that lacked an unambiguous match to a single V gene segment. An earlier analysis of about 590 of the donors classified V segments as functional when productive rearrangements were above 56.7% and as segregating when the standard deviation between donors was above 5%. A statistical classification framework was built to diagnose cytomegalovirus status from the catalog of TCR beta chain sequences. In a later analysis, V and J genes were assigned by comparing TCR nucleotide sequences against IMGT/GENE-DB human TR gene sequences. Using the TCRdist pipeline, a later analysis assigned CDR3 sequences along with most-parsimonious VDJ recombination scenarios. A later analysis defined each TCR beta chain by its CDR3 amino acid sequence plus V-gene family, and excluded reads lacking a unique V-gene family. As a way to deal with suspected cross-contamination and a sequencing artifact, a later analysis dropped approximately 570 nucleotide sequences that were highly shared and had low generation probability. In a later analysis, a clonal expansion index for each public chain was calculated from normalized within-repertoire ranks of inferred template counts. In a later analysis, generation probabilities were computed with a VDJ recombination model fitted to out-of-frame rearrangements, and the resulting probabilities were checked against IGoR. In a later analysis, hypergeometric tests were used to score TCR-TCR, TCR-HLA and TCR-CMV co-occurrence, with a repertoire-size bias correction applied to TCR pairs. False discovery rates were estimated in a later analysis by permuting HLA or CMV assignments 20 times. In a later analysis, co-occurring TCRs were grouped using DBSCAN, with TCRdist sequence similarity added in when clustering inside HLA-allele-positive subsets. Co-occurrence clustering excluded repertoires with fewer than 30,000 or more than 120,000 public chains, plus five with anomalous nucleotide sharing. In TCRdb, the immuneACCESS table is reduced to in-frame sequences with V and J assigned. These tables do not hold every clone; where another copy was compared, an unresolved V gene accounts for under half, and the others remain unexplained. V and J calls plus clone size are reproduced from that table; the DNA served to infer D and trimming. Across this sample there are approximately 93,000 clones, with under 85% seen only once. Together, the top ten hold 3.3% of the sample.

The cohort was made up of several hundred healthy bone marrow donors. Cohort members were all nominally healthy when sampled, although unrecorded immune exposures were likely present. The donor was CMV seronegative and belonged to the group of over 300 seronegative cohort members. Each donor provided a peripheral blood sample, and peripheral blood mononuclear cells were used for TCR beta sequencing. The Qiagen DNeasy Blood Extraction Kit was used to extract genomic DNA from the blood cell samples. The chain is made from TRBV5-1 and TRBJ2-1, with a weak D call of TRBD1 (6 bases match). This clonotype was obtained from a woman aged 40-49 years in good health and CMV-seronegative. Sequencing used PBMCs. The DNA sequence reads TGCGCCAGCAGCCTCCGGGACAACCACAATGAGCAGTTCTTC. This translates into CASSLRDNHNEQFF. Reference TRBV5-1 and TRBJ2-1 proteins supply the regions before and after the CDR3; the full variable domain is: KAGVTQTPRYLIKTRGQQVTLSCSPISGHRSVSWYQQTPGQGLQFLFEYFSETQRNKGNFPGRFSGRQFSNSRSEMNVSTLELGDSALYLCASSLRDNHNEQFFGPGTRLTVL.